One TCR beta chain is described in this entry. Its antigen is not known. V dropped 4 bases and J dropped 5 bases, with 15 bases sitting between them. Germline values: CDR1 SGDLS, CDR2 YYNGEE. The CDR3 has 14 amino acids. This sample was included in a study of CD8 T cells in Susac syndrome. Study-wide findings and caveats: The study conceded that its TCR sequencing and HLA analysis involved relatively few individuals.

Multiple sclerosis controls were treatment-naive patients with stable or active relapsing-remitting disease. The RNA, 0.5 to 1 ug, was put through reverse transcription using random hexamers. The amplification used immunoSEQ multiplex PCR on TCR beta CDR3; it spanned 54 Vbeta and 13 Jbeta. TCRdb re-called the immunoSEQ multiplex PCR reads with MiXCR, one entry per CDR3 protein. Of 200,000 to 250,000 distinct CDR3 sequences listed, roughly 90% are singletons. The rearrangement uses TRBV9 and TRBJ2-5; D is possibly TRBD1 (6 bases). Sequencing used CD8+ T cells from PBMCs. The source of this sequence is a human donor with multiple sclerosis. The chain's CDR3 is CASSPTGGRETQYF. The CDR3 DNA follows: TGTGCCAGCAGCCCGACAGGAGGTCGTGAGACCCAGTACTTC.